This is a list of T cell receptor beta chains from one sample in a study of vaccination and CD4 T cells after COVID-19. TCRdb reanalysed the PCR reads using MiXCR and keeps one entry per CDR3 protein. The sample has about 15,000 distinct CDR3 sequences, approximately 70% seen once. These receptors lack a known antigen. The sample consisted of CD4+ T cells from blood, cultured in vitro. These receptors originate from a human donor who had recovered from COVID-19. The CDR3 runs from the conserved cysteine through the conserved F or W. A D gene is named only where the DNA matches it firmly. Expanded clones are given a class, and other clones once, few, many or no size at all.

CDR3 protein: CASSYKGAPPGNTIYF
CDR3 DNA: TGTGCCAGCAGTTATAAGGGGGCCCCACCCGGAAACACCATATATTTT
J gene: TRBJ1-3
D gene: TRBD1
clone size: few
V gene: TRBV6-5

CDR3 protein: CASRVNTEAFF
CDR3 DNA: TGTGCCAGCAGGGTGAACACTGAAGCTTTCTTT
J gene: TRBJ1-1
D gene: .
clone size: once
V gene: TRBV6-2/TRBV6-3

CDR3 protein: CSARREATDTQYF
CDR3 DNA: TGCAGTGCTAGGCGGGAGGCTACAGATACGCAGTATTTT
J gene: TRBJ2-3
D gene: TRBD2
clone size: .
V gene: TRBV20-1

CDR3 protein: CASSLGMDSNQPQHF
CDR3 DNA: TGTGCCAGCAGTTTGGGTATGGATAGCAATCAGCCCCAGCATTTT
J gene: TRBJ1-5
D gene: .
clone size: .
V gene: TRBV12-3/TRBV12-4

CDR3 protein: CASSLDSGGNQPQHF
CDR3 DNA: TGTGCCAGCAGCTTAGACTCAGGGGGCAATCAGCCCCAGCATTTT
J gene: TRBJ1-5
D gene: .
clone size: .
V gene: TRBV7-9

CDR3 protein: CASSLVTGLNTEAFF
CDR3 DNA: TGTGCCAGCAGCTTAGTTACTGGGCTGAACACTGAAGCTTTCTTT
J gene: TRBJ1-1
D gene: .
clone size: .
V gene: TRBV7-2

CDR3 protein: CASYPSGRWVHNEQFF
CDR3 DNA: TGTGCCAGTTATCCTAGCGGGAGGTGGGTCCACAATGAGCAGTTCTTC
J gene: TRBJ2-1
D gene: TRBD2
clone size: .
V gene: TRBV12-3/TRBV12-4

CDR3 protein: CSETDGTGMDEQYF
CDR3 DNA: TGCAGCGAGACTGACGGGACAGGGATGGACGAGCAGTACTTC
J gene: TRBJ2-7
D gene: TRBD1
clone size: .
V gene: TRBV29-1

CDR3 protein: CASSQPGQGMAGYTF
CDR3 DNA: TGTGCCAGCAGCCAGCCGGGACAGGGGATGGCTGGCTACACCTTC
J gene: TRBJ1-2
D gene: TRBD1
clone size: .
V gene: TRBV6-1

CDR3 protein: CASSDQGAGSPLHF
CDR3 DNA: TGTGCCAGCAGCGATCAGGGGGCAGGGTCACCCCTCCACTTT
J gene: TRBJ1-6
D gene: TRBD1
clone size: .
V gene: TRBV7-9

CDR3 protein: CATSRDVGFYEQYF
CDR3 DNA: TGTGCCACCAGCAGAGATGTAGGGTTCTACGAGCAGTACTTC
J gene: TRBJ2-7
D gene: .
clone size: .
V gene: TRBV15

CDR3 protein: CSIHSRANYGYTF
CDR3 DNA: TGCAGCATTCATTCCCGGGCTAACTATGGCTACACCTTC
J gene: TRBJ1-2
D gene: .
clone size: .
V gene: TRBV29-1

CDR3 protein: CSARETGGLNTEAFF
CDR3 DNA: TGCAGTGCTAGAGAGACAGGGGGGCTGAACACTGAAGCTTTCTTT
J gene: TRBJ1-1
D gene: TRBD1
clone size: once
V gene: TRBV20-1

CDR3 protein: CAIRGTDYYEQYF
CDR3 DNA: TGTGCCATCAGGGGGACTGACTACTACGAGCAGTACTTC
J gene: TRBJ2-7
D gene: .
clone size: .
V gene: TRBV10-3

CDR3 protein: CASRPALHSNQPQHF
CDR3 DNA: TGTGCCAGCAGACCGGCCCTCCATAGCAATCAGCCCCAGCATTTT
J gene: TRBJ1-5
D gene: .
clone size: few
V gene: TRBV2

CDR3 protein: CATSRDAPLLVNSNQPQHF
CDR3 DNA: TGTGCCACCAGCAGAGATGCCCCCCTACTGGTTAATAGCAATCAGCCCCAGCATTTT
J gene: TRBJ1-5
D gene: .
clone size: .
V gene: TRBV15

CDR3 protein: CSARGGLVGSTGELFF
CDR3 DNA: TGCAGTGCTAGGGGGGGGCTAGTCGGATCCACCGGGGAGCTGTTTTTT
J gene: TRBJ2-2
D gene: .
clone size: few
V gene: TRBV20-1

CDR3 protein: CASSQQGRGRGTEAFF
CDR3 DNA: TGTGCCAGCAGCCAACAAGGCAGGGGGCGTGGCACTGAAGCTTTCTTT
J gene: TRBJ1-1
D gene: TRBD1
clone size: few
V gene: TRBV14

CDR3 protein: CATSGGGGQPQHF
CDR3 DNA: TGTGCCACCAGTGGAGGGGGCGGTCAGCCCCAGCATTTT
J gene: TRBJ1-5
D gene: TRBD1
clone size: .
V gene: TRBV24-1

CDR3 protein: CASSSLDRSSGNTIYF
CDR3 DNA: TGTGCCAGTAGTTCCCTGGACAGGAGCTCTGGAAACACCATATATTTT
J gene: TRBJ1-3
D gene: TRBD1
clone size: once
V gene: TRBV19

CDR3 protein: CASSLWGQALHYEQYF
CDR3 DNA: TGTGCCAGCAGTTTATGGGGACAGGCACTCCACTACGAGCAGTACTTC
J gene: TRBJ2-7
D gene: TRBD1
clone size: .
V gene: TRBV12-3/TRBV12-4

CDR3 protein: CASSLLQGPRSSYTF
CDR3 DNA: TGTGCCAGCAGCTTACTACAGGGGCCGCGTTCCAGCTACACCTTC
J gene: TRBJ1-2
D gene: TRBD1
clone size: .
V gene: TRBV11-2